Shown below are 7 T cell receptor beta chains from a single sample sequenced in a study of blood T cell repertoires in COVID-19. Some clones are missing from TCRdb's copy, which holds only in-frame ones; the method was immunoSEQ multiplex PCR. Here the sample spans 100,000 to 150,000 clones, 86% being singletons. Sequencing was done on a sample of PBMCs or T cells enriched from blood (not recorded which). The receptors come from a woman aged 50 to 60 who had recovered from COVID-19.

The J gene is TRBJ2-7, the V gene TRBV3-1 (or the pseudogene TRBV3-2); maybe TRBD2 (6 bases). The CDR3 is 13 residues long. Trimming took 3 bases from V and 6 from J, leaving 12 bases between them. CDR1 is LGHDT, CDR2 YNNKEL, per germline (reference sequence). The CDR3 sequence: CASSQEWEAEQYF. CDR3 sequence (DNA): TGTGCCAGCAGCCAGGAATGGGAGGCCGAGCAGTACTTC.

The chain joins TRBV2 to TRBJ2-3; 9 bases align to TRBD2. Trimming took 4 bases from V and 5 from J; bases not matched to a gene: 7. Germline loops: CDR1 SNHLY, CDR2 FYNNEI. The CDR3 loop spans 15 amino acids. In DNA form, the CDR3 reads TGTGCCAGCAGTGTCGAGACTAGCGGTGTAGATACGCAGTATTTT. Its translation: CASSVETSGVDTQYF.

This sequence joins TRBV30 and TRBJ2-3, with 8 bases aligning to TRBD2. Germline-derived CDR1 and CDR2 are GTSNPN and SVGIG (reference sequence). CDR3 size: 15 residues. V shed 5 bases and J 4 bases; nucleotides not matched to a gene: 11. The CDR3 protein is CAWAPPGLASDTQYF. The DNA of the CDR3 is TGTGCCTGGGCCCCTCCCGGACTAGCTTCAGATACGCAGTATTTT. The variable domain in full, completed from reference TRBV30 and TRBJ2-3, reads SQTIHQWPATLVQPVGSPLSLECTVEGTSNPNLYWYRQAAGRGLQLLFYSVGIGQISSEVPQNLSASRPQDRQFILSSKKLLLSDSGFYLCAWAPPGLASDTQYFGPGTRLTVL.

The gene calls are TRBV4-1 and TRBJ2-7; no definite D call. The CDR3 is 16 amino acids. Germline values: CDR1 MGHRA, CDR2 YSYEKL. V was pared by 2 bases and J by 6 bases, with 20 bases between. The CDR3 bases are TGCGCCAGCAGCCAATCTGCCAGGATTCGCGCGAGCGAGCAGTACTTC. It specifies CASSQSARIRASEQYF.

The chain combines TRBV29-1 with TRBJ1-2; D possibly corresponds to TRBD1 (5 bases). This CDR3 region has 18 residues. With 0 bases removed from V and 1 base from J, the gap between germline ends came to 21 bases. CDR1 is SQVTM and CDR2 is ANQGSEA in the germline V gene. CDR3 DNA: TGCAGCGTTGAAGATCTACTGACTGCGACAGACCTTAACTATGGCTACACCTTC. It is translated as CSVEDLLTATDLNYGYTF. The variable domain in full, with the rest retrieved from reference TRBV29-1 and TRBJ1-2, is SAVISQKPSRDICQRGTSLTIQCQVDSQVTMMFWYRQQPGQSLTLIATANQGSEATYESGFVIDKFPISRPNLTFSTLTVSNMSPEDSSIYLCSVEDLLTATDLNYGYTFGSGTRLTVV.

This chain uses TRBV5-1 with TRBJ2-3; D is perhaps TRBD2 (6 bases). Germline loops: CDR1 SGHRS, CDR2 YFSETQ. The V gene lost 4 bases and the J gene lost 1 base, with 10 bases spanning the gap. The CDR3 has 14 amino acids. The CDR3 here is CASSLGGGTDTQYF. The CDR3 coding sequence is TGCGCCAGCAGCCTAGGCGGGGGCACAGATACGCAGTATTTT.

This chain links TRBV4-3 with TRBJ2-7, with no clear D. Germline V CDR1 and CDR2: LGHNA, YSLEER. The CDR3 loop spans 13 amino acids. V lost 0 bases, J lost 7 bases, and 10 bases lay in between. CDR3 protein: CASSQDPEREQYF. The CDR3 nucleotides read TGCGCCAGCAGCCAAGATCCTGAGAGGGAGCAGTACTTC.